The T cell receptor (beta chain) under discussion was sequenced for a study of T-cell memory formation after mild COVID-19. Germline CDR1 and CDR2: MRHNA and SNTAGT. Trimming stripped 0 bases from V and 6 bases from J, with 11 bases between. The CDR3 length is 14 residues. Regarding the study as a whole: CD4+ contracting clones were mainly CM and EM; CD8+ ones, EMRA. The appearance of some responding clones in pre-infection memory suggested that cross-reactive memory joined. CD4/CD8 balance held among clones contracting day 15 to 85, and later expanders leaned CD4+.

To note about this clonotype: The target antigen is unknown.

TCRdb re-called the 5' RACE reads with MiXCR, one entry per CDR3 protein. The sample yields about 140,000 distinct CDR3 sequences, 11% to 15% seen once. The rearrangement links TRBV6-4 to TRBJ1-1; the D is unclear. The TCR sequence derives from an adult woman who had mild COVID-19 (a few samples of this study predate the infection). Cell type and time point are not known. Sequenced: PBMCs or a T cell subset sorted from them (not recorded which). The DNA for the CDR3 is TGTGCCAGCAGTGACTCCGCCGGAGGGTCTGAAGCTTTCTTT. It is translated as CASSDSAGGSEAFF.